The 8 T cell receptor beta chains below all came from one sample that was sequenced in a study of blood T cell repertoires in COVID-19. TCRdb's copy holds only in-frame clones and misses some; the assay was immunoSEQ multiplex PCR. Altogether 120,000 or so clones are present, around 89% being singletons, with the ten largest covering 25% to 30%. Sequenced material: peripheral blood. These receptors were taken from a man between 70 and 80 years old with active or convalescent COVID-19.

The rearrangement uses TRBV5-6 and TRBJ2-2, with 9 bases fitting TRBD2. The trim removed 4 bases at V and 3 bases at J, leaving 7 bases unmatched. CDR1 is SGHDT and CDR2 is YYEEEE in the germline V gene. CDR3 size: 16 residues. CDR3 nucleotides: TGTGCCAGCAGCGCCGGGACTAGCACCCACACCGGGGAGCTGTTTTTT. This codes for CASSAGTSTHTGELFF.

In this sample, this clone turned up once. The V and J genes are TRBV7-3 and TRBJ2-1; D gene ambiguous. The germline V and J ends were trimmed by 3 bases and 5 bases, with 8 bases remaining between them. Germline V gene sequence: CDR1 SGHTA, CDR2 FQGTGA. The CDR3 has 13 residues. The CDR3: CASSLYTDNEQFF. For the CDR3, the DNA is TGTGCCAGCAGCTTGTATACGGACAATGAGCAGTTCTTC.

The V gene is TRBV19, the J gene TRBJ1-5, with TRBD1 matching over 8 bases. V dropped 10 bases and J dropped 1; count of bases not matched to a gene: 3. The CDR3 has 13 residues. CDR1 is LNHDA, CDR2 SQIVND, per germline (reference sequence). CDR3 in amino acids: CATRGPSNQPQHF. Here the CDR3 DNA reads TGTGCCACCAGGGGGCCAAGCAATCAGCCCCAGCATTTT. The full variable domain, its missing parts supplied by reference TRBV19 and TRBJ1-5, is DGGITQSPKYLFRKEGQNVTLSCEQNLNHDAMYWYRQDPGQGLRLIYYSQIVNDFQKGDIAEGYSVSREKKESFPLTVTSAQKNPTAFYLCATRGPSNQPQHFGDGTRLSIL.

The rearrangement links TRBV27 to TRBJ2-2; D not certain. V was trimmed by 6 bases and J by 2 bases, leaving 10 bases between them. Germline assignment: CDR1 MNHEY and CDR2 SMNVEV (reference sequence). This CDR3 has 14 residues. The CDR3 DNA follows: TGTGCCAGCAGGAGAGCTACTAACACCGGGGAGCTGTTTTTT. Its protein product is CASRRATNTGELFF.

The rearrangement links TRBV7-2 to TRBJ2-7; 7 bases fit TRBD2. The CDR3 spans 15 residues. CDR1 is SGHTA, CDR2 FQGNSA, per germline. V lost 3 bases, J lost 0 bases, and 5 bases stayed unmatched. DNA of the CDR3: TGTGCCAGCAGCTTCGGAGCGGGGCCCTCCTACGAGCAGTACTTC. It codes for CASSFGAGPSYEQYF. Full variable domain (missing parts from reference TRBV7-2 and TRBJ2-7): GAGVSQSPSNKVTEKGKDVELRCDPISGHTALYWYRQSLGQGLEFLIYFQGNSAPDKSGLPSDRFSAERTGGSVSTLTIQRTQQEDSAVYLCASSFGAGPSYEQYFGPGTRLTVT.

This rearrangement joins TRBV5-6 to TRBJ2-2; no definite D call. Trimming removed 4 bases at V and 5 bases at J, with 6 bases between. The CDR3 contains 12 residues. Germline V gene data show CDR1 as SGHDT and CDR2 as YYEEEE. DNA of the CDR3: TGTGCCAGCAGCCTATCGACCGGGGAGCTGTTTTTT. Residues: CASSLSTGELFF.

The chain uses TRBV6-6 and TRBJ1-6; D possibly corresponds to TRBD1 (5 bases). V dropped 6 bases and J dropped 13 bases, with 16 bases sitting between them. The germline CDR1 and CDR2 sequences are MNHNY and SVGAGI (reference sequence). The CDR3 has 13 residues. The CDR3, as DNA: TGTGCCAGCAGCGGGGGAAAGGAGTGGCCCCTCCACTTT. Protein product: CASSGGKEWPLHF.

The chain recombines TRBV6-7 with TRBJ1-2; 7 nucleotides align to TRBD1. TRBV6-7 falls under the ORF class, with uncertain function. Unmatched junction bases numbered 11, after V lost 11 bases and J lost 8 bases. The CDR3 totals 12 residues. Here the CDR3 DNA reads TGTGCCTCACGGGGAGGCAGGGGGGGCTACACCTTC. It encodes CASRGGRGGYTF.